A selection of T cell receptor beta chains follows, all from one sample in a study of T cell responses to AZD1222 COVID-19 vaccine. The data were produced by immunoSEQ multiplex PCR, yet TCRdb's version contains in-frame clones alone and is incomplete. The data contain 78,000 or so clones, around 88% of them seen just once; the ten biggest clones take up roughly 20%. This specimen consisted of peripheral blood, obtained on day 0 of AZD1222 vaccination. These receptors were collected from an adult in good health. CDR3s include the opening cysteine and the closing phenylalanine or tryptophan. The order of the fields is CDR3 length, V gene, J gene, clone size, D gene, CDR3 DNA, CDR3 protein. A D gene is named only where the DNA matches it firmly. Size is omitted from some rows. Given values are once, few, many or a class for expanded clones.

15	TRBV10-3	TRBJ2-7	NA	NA	TGTGCCATCAGTGACCTCGGGGACCCACGGGGTGAGCAGTACTTC	CAISDLGDPRGEQYF
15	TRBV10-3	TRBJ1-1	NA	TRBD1	TGTGCCATCAGCGACAAACAGGGGGGGAGTACTGAAGCTTTCTTT	CAISDKQGGSTEAFF
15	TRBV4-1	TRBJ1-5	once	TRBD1	TGCGCCAGCAGCCACGCGGGACAGATCAATCAGCCCCAGCATTTT	CASSHAGQINQPQHF
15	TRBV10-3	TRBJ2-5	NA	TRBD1	TGTGCCATCAGTACTGGGGACAGGGAGACGGAGACCCAGTACTTC	CAISTGDRETETQYF
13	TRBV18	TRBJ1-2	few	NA	TGTGCCAGCGGGCCGCCAATAAACTATGGCTACACCTTC	CASGPPINYGYTF
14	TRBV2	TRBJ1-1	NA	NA	TGTGCCAGCAGGGCGGGCGGAAAGAACACTGAAGCTTTCTTT	CASRAGGKNTEAFF
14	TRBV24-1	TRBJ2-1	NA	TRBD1	TGTGCCACCAGTGATCGGACAGGGGAAGATGAGCAGTTCTTC	CATSDRTGEDEQFF
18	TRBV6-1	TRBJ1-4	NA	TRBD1	TGTGCCAGCAGTGAAGACGCGACAGGGATCGGGACTAATGAAAAACTGTTTTTT	CASSEDATGIGTNEKLFF
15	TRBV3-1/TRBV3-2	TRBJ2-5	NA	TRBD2	TGTGCCAGCAGGACTAGCGGGGAAAATCAAGAGACCCAGTACTTC	CASRTSGENQETQYF
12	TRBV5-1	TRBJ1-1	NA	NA	TGCGCCAGCAGCTTGGGGCAGACTGAAGCTTTCTTT	CASSLGQTEAFF
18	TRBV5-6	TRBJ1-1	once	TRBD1	TGTGCCAGCAGCTTGGTATTGAGGGGGCACGGGAAGAACACTGAAGCTTTCTTT	CASSLVLRGHGKNTEAFF
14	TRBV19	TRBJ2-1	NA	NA	TGTGCCAGTAGTCTACAGGGACGGTCCAATGAGCAGTTCTTC	CASSLQGRSNEQFF
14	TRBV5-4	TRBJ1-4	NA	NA	TGTGCCAGCAGCCTCGGGTCAGAGGGGGAAAAACTGTTTTTT	CASSLGSEGEKLFF
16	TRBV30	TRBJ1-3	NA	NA	TGTGCCTGGAGTGGGGGGACACAGAGCTCTGGAAACACCATATATTTT	CAWSGGTQSSGNTIYF
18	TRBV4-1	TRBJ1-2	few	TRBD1	TGCGCCAGCAGCCAAGGCGGGACAGGGACGTCGGGGTCTGGTGGCTACACCTTC	CASSQGGTGTSGSGGYTF
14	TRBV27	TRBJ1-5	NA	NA	TGTGCCAGCAGAATCAGGACAGCCGTGCAGCCCCAGCATTTT	CASRIRTAVQPQHF
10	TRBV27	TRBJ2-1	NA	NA	TGTGCCAGCATTCCAGCAAAGCAGTTCTTC	CASIPAKQFF
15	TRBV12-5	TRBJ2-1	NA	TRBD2	TGTGCTAGTGGCGGGGGACTAGCGGGGAACAATGAGCAGTTCTTC	CASGGGLAGNNEQFF
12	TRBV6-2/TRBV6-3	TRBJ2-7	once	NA	TGTGCCAGCAGTTACAGTGCCTACGAGCAGTACTTC	CASSYSAYEQYF
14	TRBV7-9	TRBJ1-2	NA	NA	TGTGCCAGCAGCTTCAGTACAGCCGGGAGTGGCTACACCTTC	CASSFSTAGSGYTF
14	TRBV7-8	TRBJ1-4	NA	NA	TGTGCCAGCAGCTTAATGGGGGGCCGGGAAAAACTGTTTTTT	CASSLMGGREKLFF
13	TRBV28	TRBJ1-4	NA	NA	TGTGCCAGCAAAAACAGGGATAATGAAAAACTGTTTTTT	CASKNRDNEKLFF
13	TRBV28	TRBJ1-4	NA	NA	TGTGCCAGCGGAGTGTTAACTAATGAAAAACTGTTTTTT	CASGVLTNEKLFF
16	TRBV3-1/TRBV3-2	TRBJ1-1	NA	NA	TGTGCCAGCAGCCAAGTTCCCTGGGGGGGAGATACTGAAGCTTTCTTT	CASSQVPWGGDTEAFF
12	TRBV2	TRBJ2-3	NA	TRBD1	TGTGCCAGTTCCGGGACAGGGGATACGCAGTATTTT	CASSGTGDTQYF
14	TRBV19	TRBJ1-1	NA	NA	TGTGCCAGTAGTATTTGGGGGCTTGACACTGAAGCTTTCTTT	CASSIWGLDTEAFF
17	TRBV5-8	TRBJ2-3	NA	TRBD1	TGTGCCAGCAGCTTTATGGGGACAGGGGGCCGGGGAGATACGCAGTATTTT	CASSFMGTGGRGDTQYF
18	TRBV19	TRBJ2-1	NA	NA	TGTGCCAGTACCGCGAGCGCTCCAATCCAATCCCTTTACAATGAGCAGTTCTTC	CASTASAPIQSLYNEQFF
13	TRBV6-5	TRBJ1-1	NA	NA	TGTGCCAGCAGGGAGGGGATGAACACTGAAGCTTTCTTT	CASREGMNTEAFF
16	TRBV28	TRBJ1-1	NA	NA	TGTGCCAGCAGTTCTCCCTATGGGGGGTCTATCTCTGAAGCTTTCTTT	CASSSPYGGSISEAFF
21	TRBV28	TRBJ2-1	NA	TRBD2	TGTGCCAGCAGACCTACCGGGACTAGCCCCGCAGAGAGGAGGATTTGGGGTGAGCAGTTCTTC	CASRPTGTSPAERRIWGEQFF
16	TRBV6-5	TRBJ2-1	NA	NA	TGTGCCAGCAGTTACGGCGACAGATCCTTGAACAATGAGCAGTTCTTC	CASSYGDRSLNNEQFF
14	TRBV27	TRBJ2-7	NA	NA	TGTGCCAGCAGTATAAACGGTGGGTCCTACGAGCAGTACTTC	CASSINGGSYEQYF
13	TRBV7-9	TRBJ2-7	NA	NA	TGTGCCAGCAGCTTAGGGGCAGAGGTCGAGCAGTACTTC	CASSLGAEVEQYF
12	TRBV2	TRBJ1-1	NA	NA	TGTGCCAGCAGGTGGGGGCAGCGTGAAGCTTTCTTT	CASRWGQREAFF
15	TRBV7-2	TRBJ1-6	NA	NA	TGTGCCAGCAGCTTCCGAGGGAATCATAATTCACCCCTCCACTTT	CASSFRGNHNSPLHF
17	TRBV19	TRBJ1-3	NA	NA	TGTGCCAGTGTTATAAGTTCTGCGACGTACTCTGGAAACACCATATATTTT	CASVISSATYSGNTIYF
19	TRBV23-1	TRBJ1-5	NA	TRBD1	TGCGCCAGCAGTCAAACCTCGGAGGGGGCAGTCCCCAGCAATCAGCCCCAGCATTTT	CASSQTSEGAVPSNQPQHF
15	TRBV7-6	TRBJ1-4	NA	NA	TGTGCCAGCAGCTTAAACAGGGCGACTAATGAAAAACTGTTTTTT	CASSLNRATNEKLFF
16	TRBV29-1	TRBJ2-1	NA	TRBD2	TGCAGCGTTGAGGGAAGCGGGAGGGCCTCCTACAATGAGCAGTTCTTC	CSVEGSGRASYNEQFF
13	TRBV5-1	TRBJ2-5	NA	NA	TGCGCCAGCACCACCTCCGGGCAAGAGACCCAGTACTTC	CASTTSGQETQYF
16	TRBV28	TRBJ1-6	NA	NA	TGTGCCAGCAGTTCCAGTGGCCGCTCTTTTGGATCACCCCTCCACTTT	CASSSSGRSFGSPLHF
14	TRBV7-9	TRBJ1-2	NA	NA	TGTGCCAGCAGCTTGCCCAGGGGCGGGTATGGCTACACCTTC	CASSLPRGGYGYTF
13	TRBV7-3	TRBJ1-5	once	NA	TGTGCCAGCAGCGCTAGTAGCAATCAGCCCCAGCATTTT	CASSASSNQPQHF
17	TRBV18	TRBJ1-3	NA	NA	TGTGCCAGCTCACCACTCGGTGCACAAAGCTCTGGAAACACCATATATTTT	CASSPLGAQSSGNTIYF
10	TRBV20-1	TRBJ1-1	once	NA	TGTAGGGGGTCGAACACTGAAGCTTTCTTT	CRGSNTEAFF
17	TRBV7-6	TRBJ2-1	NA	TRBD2	TGTGCCAGCAGCTCCCCAGGTGGACTAGCGGGAGGTAATGAGCAGTTCTTC	CASSSPGGLAGGNEQFF
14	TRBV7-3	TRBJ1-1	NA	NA	TGTGCCAGCAGCCCCGGAGGAGGGGACACTGAAGCTTTCTTT	CASSPGGGDTEAFF
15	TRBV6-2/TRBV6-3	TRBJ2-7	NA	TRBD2	TGTGCCAGCAGTTACCTGCGGGAGGGAACCTACGAGCAGTACTTC	CASSYLREGTYEQYF
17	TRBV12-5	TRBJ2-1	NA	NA	TGTGCTAGTGGTTTGGGTCCCGGACGGGGCTCCTACAATGAGCAGTTCTTC	CASGLGPGRGSYNEQFF
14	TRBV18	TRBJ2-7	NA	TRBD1	TGTGCCAGCTCCGGGACAGGGAGTAACTACGAGCAGTACTTC	CASSGTGSNYEQYF
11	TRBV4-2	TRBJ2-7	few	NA	TGTGCCAGCAGCCAAGACTACGAGCAGTACTTC	CASSQDYEQYF
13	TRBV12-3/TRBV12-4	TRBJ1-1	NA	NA	TGTGCCAGCAGTATCGACCGGAACACTGAAGCTTTCTTT	CASSIDRNTEAFF